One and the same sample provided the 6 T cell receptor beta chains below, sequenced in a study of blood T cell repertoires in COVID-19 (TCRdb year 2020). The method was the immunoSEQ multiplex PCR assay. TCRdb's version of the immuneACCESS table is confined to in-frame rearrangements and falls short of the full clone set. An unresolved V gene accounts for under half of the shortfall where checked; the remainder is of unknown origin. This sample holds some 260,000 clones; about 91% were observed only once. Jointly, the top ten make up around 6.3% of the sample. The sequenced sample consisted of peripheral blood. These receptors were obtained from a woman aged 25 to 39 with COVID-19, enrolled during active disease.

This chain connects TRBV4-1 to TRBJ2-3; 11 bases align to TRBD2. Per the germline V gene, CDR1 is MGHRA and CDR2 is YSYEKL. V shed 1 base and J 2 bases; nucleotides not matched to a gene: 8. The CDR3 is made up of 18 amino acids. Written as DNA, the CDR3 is TGCGCCAGCAGCCAAGGTGTAGCGGGAGGGCTTCTCACAGATACGCAGTATTTT. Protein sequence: CASSQGVAGGLLTDTQYF.

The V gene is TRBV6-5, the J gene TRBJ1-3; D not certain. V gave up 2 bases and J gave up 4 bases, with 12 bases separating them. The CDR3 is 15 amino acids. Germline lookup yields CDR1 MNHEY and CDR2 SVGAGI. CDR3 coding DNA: TGTGCCAGCAGTTACGGGTCGGGGAGCGGAAACACCATATATTTT. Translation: CASSYGSGSGNTIYF.

CDR3 nucleotide sequence: TGTGCCTCTTGGGGGGGCAACTATGGCTACACCTTC. The encoded protein is CASWGGNYGYTF. The rearrangement links TRBV25-1 to TRBJ1-2; possible D gene TRBD1, 6 bases. The CDR3 spans 12 residues. V lost 11 bases and J lost 2, with 12 bases in between. Germline V lookup: CDR1 MGHDK, CDR2 SYGVNS.

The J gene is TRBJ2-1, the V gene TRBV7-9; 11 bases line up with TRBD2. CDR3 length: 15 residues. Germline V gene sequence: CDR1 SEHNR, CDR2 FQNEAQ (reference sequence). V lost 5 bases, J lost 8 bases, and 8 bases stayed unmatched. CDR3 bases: TGTGCCAGCAGCCAAATAGCGGGGGGGCAGGATGAGCAGTTCTTC. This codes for CASSQIAGGQDEQFF.

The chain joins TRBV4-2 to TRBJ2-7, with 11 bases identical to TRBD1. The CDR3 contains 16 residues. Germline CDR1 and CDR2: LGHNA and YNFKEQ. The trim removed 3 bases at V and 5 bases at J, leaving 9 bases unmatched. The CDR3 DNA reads TGTGCCAGCAGCCAGGGAGGACAGGGGGCTCGGGACGAGCAGTACTTC. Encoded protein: CASSQGGQGARDEQYF.

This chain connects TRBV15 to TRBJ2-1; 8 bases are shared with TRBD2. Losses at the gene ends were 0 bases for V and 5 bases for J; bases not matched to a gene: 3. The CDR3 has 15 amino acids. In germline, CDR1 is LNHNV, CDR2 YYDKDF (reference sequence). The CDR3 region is CATSREIAGHNEQFF. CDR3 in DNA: TGTGCCACCAGCAGAGAGATAGCGGGGCACAATGAGCAGTTCTTC.